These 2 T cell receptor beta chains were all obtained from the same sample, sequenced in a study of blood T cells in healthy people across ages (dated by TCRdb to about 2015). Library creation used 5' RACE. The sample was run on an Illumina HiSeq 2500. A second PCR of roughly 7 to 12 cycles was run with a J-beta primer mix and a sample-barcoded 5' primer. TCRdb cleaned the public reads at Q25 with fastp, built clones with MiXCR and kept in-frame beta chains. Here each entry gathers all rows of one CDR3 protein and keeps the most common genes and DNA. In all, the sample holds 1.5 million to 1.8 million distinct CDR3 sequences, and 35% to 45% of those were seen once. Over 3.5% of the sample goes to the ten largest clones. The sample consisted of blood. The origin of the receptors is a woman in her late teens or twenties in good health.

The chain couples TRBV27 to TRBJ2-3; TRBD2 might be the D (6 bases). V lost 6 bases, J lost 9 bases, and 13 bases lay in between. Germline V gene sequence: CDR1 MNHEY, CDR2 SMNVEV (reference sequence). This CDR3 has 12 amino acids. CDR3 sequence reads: CASREGLSTQYF. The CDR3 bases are TGTGCCAGCAGGGAGGGACTGAGCACGCAGTATTTT.

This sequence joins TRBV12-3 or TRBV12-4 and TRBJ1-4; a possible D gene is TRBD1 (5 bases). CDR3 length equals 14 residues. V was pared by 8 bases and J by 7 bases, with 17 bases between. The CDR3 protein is CASGPGTVREKLFF. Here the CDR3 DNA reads TGTGCCAGCGGCCCTGGGACCGTTCGTGAAAAACTGTTTTTT.